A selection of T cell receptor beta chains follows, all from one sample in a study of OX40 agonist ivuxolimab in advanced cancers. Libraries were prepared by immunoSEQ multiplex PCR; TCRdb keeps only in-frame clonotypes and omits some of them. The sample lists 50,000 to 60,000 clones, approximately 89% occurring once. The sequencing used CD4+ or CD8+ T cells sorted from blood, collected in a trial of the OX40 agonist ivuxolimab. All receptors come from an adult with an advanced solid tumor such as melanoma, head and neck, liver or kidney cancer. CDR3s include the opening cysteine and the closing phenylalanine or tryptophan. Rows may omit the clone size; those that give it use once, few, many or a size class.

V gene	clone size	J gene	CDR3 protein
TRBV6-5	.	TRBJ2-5	CASSPGTSEETQYF
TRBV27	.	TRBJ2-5	CASSLSRAGRETQYF
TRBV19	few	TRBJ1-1	CASSIFIGDTTSTEAFF
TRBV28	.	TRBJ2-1	CASSLRGRYNEQFF
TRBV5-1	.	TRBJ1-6	CATTPGSGDSPLHF
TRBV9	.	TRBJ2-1	CASNNDGLHNEQFF
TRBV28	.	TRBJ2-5	CASSLGSGLETQYF
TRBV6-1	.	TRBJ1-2	CACSVLGGPNGYTF
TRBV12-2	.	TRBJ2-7	CASRLESHEGEYEQYF
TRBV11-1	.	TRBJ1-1	CASSPGQGGATEAFF
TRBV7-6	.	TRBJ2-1	CASSLRPPGGSYNEQFF
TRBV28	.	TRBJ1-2	CASSEAGTVYGYTF
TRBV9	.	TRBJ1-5	CASSPGTGYSNQPQHF
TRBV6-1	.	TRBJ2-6	CASEGGAGANVLTF
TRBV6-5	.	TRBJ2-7	CASSYLRDRPYEQYF
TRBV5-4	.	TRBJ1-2	CASIAGPGQGIFNYGYTF
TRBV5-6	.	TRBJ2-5	CASSLGLVQYF
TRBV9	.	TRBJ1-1	CASSLQGGTEAFF
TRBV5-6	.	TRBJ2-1	CASSLGGRYYNEQFF
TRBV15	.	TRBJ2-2	CATSTSGTSNTGELFF
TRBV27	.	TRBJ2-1	CASTLGAGGYEQFF
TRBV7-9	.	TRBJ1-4	CASSKGAPNEKLFF
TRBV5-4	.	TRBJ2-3	CASSQGLAGWSTDTQYF
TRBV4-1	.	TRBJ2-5	CASSPRASGGQYQETQYF
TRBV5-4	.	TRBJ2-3	CASSWDNTQYF
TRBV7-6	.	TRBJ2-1	CASSSVTGGNEQFF
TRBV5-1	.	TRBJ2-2	CASSKATGQAQGELFF
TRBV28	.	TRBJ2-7	CASSLDGTPNGHDYEQYF
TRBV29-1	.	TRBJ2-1	CSVCLAGDNEQFF
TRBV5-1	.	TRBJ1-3	CASSPFGEAPENTIYF
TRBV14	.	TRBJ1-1	CASSPGQEWSGNTEAFF
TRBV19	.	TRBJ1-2	CASSISLNYGYTF
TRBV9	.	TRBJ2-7	CASSPSRTSDPYEQYF
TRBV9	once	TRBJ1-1	CASSVGGGAEAFF
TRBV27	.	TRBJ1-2	CASSFGPPGTGYTF
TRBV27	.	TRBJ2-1	CASSSRPLGNEQFF
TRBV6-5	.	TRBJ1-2	CASSYTPNYGYTF
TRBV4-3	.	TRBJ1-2	CASSSGSFYGYTF
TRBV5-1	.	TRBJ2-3	CASSSLRDRDTDTQYF
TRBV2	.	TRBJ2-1	CATARHTWVNEQFF